This TCR beta chain was identified in a study of blood T cell repertoires in COVID-19 (dated by TCRdb to the early 2020s). Regarding the study in general: The collaborator samples originated in the United States, Italy and Spain and spanned the acute and convalescent phases of COVID-19. The prospective study material was composed of cDNA or gDNA derived from T cells, B-cell-depleted T cells, or PBMCs. Deeply sampled blood TCRbeta repertoires from subjects exposed to, actively infected with, or recovered from COVID-19 were included in the dataset. The repertoires were made available in a free public database intended to serve as a resource for research on the immune response to SARS-CoV-2. The samples were drawn from the first 160 participants of the ongoing ImmuneRACE study and from 950 to 1,500 subjects provided by 6 global collaborators. A de-identified subject ID, COVID-19 status, age in years and sex were almost always included in the sample metadata. Where HLA class I and class II types were available, the types were taken from metadata supplied by the sample provider, not from assay-based typing.

TCRbeta CDR3 regions were amplified from genomic DNA using the immunoSEQ Assay, a bias-controlled multiplex PCR. The source study handled its data this way. Nucleated cell counts per sample were estimated from amplification of reference gene primers within the assay. To quantify the absolute abundance of each unique TCRbeta CDR3 rearrangement, sequence reads were collapsed and filtered. For each sample, productive Simpson clonality was calculated by taking the square root of Simpson's diversity index across productive rearrangements. TCRdb mirrors the immuneACCESS table, restricted to in-frame sequences. Some clones are absent from its copies; in checked studies, under half trace to an unresolved V gene, and the reason for the others is unknown. V, J and clone size derive from that table, while D and trimming were established from the DNA sequence. The sample records about 260,000 clones, roughly 80% of which are singletons. 4.6% of the sample comes from the top ten.

Study-wide findings and limitations: How much clinical and demographic metadata was included differed by source and by participant, and the metadata was provided uncurated.

A remark on this clone: Its antigen specificity is not known. Base qualities are not provided; no much larger clone lies one nucleotide away.

Taken from cysteine to phenylalanine, the CDR3 has 14 residues. Left in the record is the CDR3 DNA by itself, 42 bases read in frame from the first base. The V and J ends are trimmed by 3 bases and 4 bases, leaving 11 bases between them. CDR1 and CDR2, per the germline V gene, are SGHRS and YFSETQ. A second Seattle source provided samples from volunteer blood donors who had recovered from COVID-19. Each collaborating institution followed its own protocols to collect whole blood in K2EDTA tubes. For TCRbeta analysis, collaborator samples were shipped as frozen whole blood, as isolated PBMCs, or as DNA extracted from either sample type.

The sample taken for sequencing was peripheral blood. The rearrangement joined TRBV5-1 to TRBJ1-3, with the identity of the D gene unclear. This TCR came from a man aged 60-69 years who had recovered from COVID-19. The CDR3 corresponds to CASSSGSTGNTIYF. The DNA sequence follows: TGCGCCAGCAGCTCAGGTTCGACGGGAAACACCATATATTTT.